This T cell receptor (beta chain) stems from a study of blood T cell repertoires in COVID-19. Study-level information: Acute-phase and convalescent COVID-19 samples originated in the United States, Italy and Spain.

Repertoires were generated with immunoSEQ multiplex PCR, while TCRdb's copy carries only in-frame clones and drops some. The sample lists about half a million clones, approximately 89% occurring once. The germline V and J ends were trimmed by 1 base and 1 base, with 11 bases remaining between them. Germline CDR1 and CDR2: LGHDT and YNNKEL (reference sequence). CDR3 length: 15 residues. V gene TRBV3-1 (or the pseudogene TRBV3-2) combines with J gene TRBJ2-7, with a weak D call TRBD2 (6 bases). Sequences were obtained from peripheral blood. The TCR comes from a man between 18 and 35 years old with COVID-19, enrolled during active disease. CDR3 in amino acids: CASSQGPGVSYEQYF. In DNA, the CDR3 is TGTGCCAGCAGCCAAGGTCCGGGAGTTTCCTACGAGCAGTACTTC.